The next 32 T cell receptor beta chains were all read from a single sample in a study of T cell clonality in common variable immunodeficiency. Measured with immunoSEQ multiplex PCR; TCRdb has only the in-frame clones, and not every one. The data show tens of thousands of clones, with none appearing a single time. The specimen sequenced was peripheral blood mononuclear cells. These receptors were obtained from a person between 18 and 75 years old in good health.

This clone was observed at least ten times. The read halts 3 residues ahead of the CDR3 end, with the missing end drawn from the germline J gene. V is TRBV7-8 and J is TRBJ1-1; D ambiguous. Looked up from germline, CDR1 is SGHVS and CDR2 is FQNEAQ. The CDR3 extends over 16 amino acids. Trimming removed 6 bases from V and 1 base from J, with 18 bases in between. The CDR3 DNA, read in part, is TGTGCCAGCAGGTTTTCCTTCGTCCAGAAGAACACTGAA. It is translated as CASRFSFVQKNTE. The complete CDR3 protein is CASRFSFVQKNTEAFF.

A word on this clone: The sequence runs out 3 residues before the end of the CDR3; the remainder is reconstructed from the germline J gene. V and J are TRBV5-1 and TRBJ2-2; no reliable D call. Germline V gene data show CDR1 as SGHRS and CDR2 as YFSETQ. The CDR3 is made up of 18 amino acids. The CDR3 sequence is CASSLDSSYSSYNSPLFF. The sequenced part of the CDR3 DNA is TGCGCCAGCAGCTTGGACAGTTCCTACAGCTCCTATAATTCACCG.

This clone was found many times. The sequence runs out 3 residues before the end of the CDR3; the remainder is reconstructed from the germline J gene. The chain employs TRBV28 and TRBJ1-5, with D perhaps matching TRBD1 (6 bases). CDR3 length equals 16 residues. The V gene's germline CDR1 is MDHEN and CDR2 SYDVKM. V lost 6 bases and J lost 0, with 15 bases in between. This CDR3 reads CASRPGTSYSNQPQHF. The sequenced part of the CDR3 DNA is TGTGCCAGCAGACCCGGGACATCATATAGCAATCAGCCC.

This clone has ten or more counts. The DNA ends 3 residues before the CDR3 does, and the rest of the CDR3 is filled in from the germline J gene. J is TRBJ1-5 and V is TRBV3-1 (or the pseudogene TRBV3-2), with 8 bases lining up with TRBD1. Germline loops: CDR1 LGHDT, CDR2 YNNKEL (reference sequence). This CDR3 contains 18 residues. V shed 0 bases and J 2 bases; nucleotides not matched to a gene: 9. The part of the CDR3 DNA that was read is TGTGCCAGCAGCCAAGATATGCAGGGGGCGCTGGGCAATCAGCCC. Translating it yields CASSQDMQGALGNQP. The whole CDR3 sequence is CASSQDMQGALGNQPQHF.

This clone was seen ten or more times. Read coverage stops 3 residues before the CDR3 terminus; the germline J gene supplies the remainder. The gene calls are TRBV10-3 and TRBJ2-1; D ambiguous. The length of the CDR3 is 13 residues. Trimming cost V 3 bases and J 7 bases, with 10 bases left between them. Germline assignment: CDR1 ENHRY and CDR2 SYGVKD. The CDR3 region is CAISDEVGNEQFF. The part of the CDR3 DNA that was read is TGTGCCATCAGTGATGAGGTAGGGAATGAG.

In its sample, this clone was seen many times. The read ends 3 residues shy of where the CDR3 ends; the end is completed using the germline J gene. The V and J genes are TRBV29-1 and TRBJ1-1, with 7 bases that match TRBD1. The V segment lost 6 bases and the J segment 1 base; nucleotides outside the gene matches: 11. Germline CDR1 and CDR2: SQVTM and ANQGSEA. There are 15 residues in the CDR3. CDR3 DNA (partial): TGCAGCGTAGGAAACAGGGGTACGGGGAACACTGAA. Translated, it gives CSVGNRGTGNTE. Given in full, the CDR3 is CSVGNRGTGNTEAFF.

In its sample, this clone was seen many times. Read coverage stops 3 residues before the CDR3 terminus; the germline J gene supplies the remainder. The gene calls are TRBV14 and TRBJ2-5, with 9 bases matching TRBD1. The CDR3 runs to 20 residues. CDR1 SGHDN and CDR2 FVKESK come from the germline V gene. Trimming took 1 base from V and 5 from J; bases not matched to a gene: 20. The CDR3 DNA, read in part, is TGTGCCAGCAGCCAAGTGGGGATTGCCGGGACAGGGTCCACTGGGGAGACC. Its protein product is CASSQVGIAGTGSTGET. The entire CDR3 reads CASSQVGIAGTGSTGETQYF. Variable domain in full (rest from reference TRBV14 and TRBJ2-5): EAGVTQFPSHSVIEKGQTVTLRCDPISGHDNLYWYRRVMGKEIKFLLHFVKESKQDESGMPNNRFLAERTGGTYSTLKVQPAELEDSGVYFCASSQVGIAGTGSTGETQYFGPGTRLLVL.

Many counts were recorded for this clone. The read ends 3 residues early relative to the CDR3; the germline J gene fills the gap. V usage is TRBV30 and J usage is TRBJ1-1, with no clear D. Germline V gene lookup returns CDR1 GTSNPN and CDR2 SVGIG (reference sequence). V shed 3 bases and J shed 4 bases, with 15 bases lying between them. The CDR3 is made up of 14 amino acids. The CDR3 bases that were read are TGTGCCTGGAGACGGTGGCAATCGGGCACTGAA. Protein product: CAWRRWQSGTE. In full, the CDR3 is CAWRRWQSGTEAFF.

This clone was counted at least ten times. The CDR3 end falls 3 residues outside the read, so it is completed with the germline J gene. The J gene is TRBJ2-2, the V gene TRBV7-6, with TRBD2 as a possible D gene (5 bases). Germline CDR1 and CDR2: SGHVS and FNYEAQ. The V end was cut by 3 bases, the J end by 6 bases, with 8 bases between. This CDR3 comprises 13 residues. The sequenced CDR3 bases are TGTGCCAGCAGCTTTGAGGGTCCCGGGGAG. Its translation is CASSFEGPGE. The CDR3 reads in full as CASSFEGPGELFF.

This clone was detected only a few times. Coverage ceases 3 residues before the CDR3 finishes, and the germline J gene fills in the end. The chain employs TRBV2 and TRBJ2-3, with 10 bases fitting TRBD2. This CDR3 is 15 amino acids long. Trimming cost V 4 bases and J 4 bases; bases outside gene matches: 5. Germline values: CDR1 SNHLY, CDR2 FYNNEI. The CDR3 loop is CASSVQRGGADTQYF. The sequenced part of the CDR3 DNA is TGTGCCAGCAGTGTGCAGCGGGGGGGAGCAGATACG.

This clone was counted ten times or more. The CDR3 extends 3 residues past the end of the read, so its final part is completed from the germline J gene. J is TRBJ1-6 and V is TRBV20-1; 11 bases align to TRBD1. Germline V gene sequence: CDR1 DFQATT, CDR2 SNEGSKA (reference sequence). This CDR3 has 15 amino acids. The J segment lost 6 bases and the V segment lost 0 bases, leaving 1 base of the junction unmatched. The CDR3 region is CSAREGQGVNSPLHF. The sequenced part of the CDR3 DNA is TGCAGTGCTAGAGAGGGACAGGGGGTTAATTCACCC.

This clone showed up many times. The read gets to within 3 residues of the CDR3 end, and the germline J gene fills in the rest. The chain carries TRBV7-2 and TRBJ1-6; the D gene is possibly TRBD1 (6 bases). The V gene's germline CDR1 is SGHTA and CDR2 FQGNSA. The CDR3 is made up of 13 amino acids. V was cut by 5 bases and J by 8 bases, with 10 bases left in between. The CDR3 loop reads CASSPSGDSPLHF. CDR3 DNA, as far as it was read: TGTGCCAGCAGCCCCTCAGGGGATTCACCC.

This clone was seen many times. The CDR3 goes on 3 residues after the read ends, and that part is filled in from the germline J gene. V is TRBV18 and J is TRBJ2-1; 8 bases are a match to TRBD2. Per the germline V gene, CDR1 is KGHSH and CDR2 is LQKENI. This CDR3 spans 16 amino acids. The junction had 6 bases not matched to a gene; V was cut back by 2 bases and J by 3 bases. CDR3 DNA, as far as it was read: TGTGCCAGCTCACCAACCGCGGGACTAGACTACAATGAG. This gives the protein CASSPTAGLDYNE. The entire CDR3 protein reads CASSPTAGLDYNEQFF.

This clone has only a few counts. The covered CDR3 bases are TGCGCCAGCAGAGTACAGCAAGAGACC. The encoded protein is CASRVQQET. The full CDR3 reads CASRVQQETYTF. The chain employs TRBV5-1 and TRBJ1-2; D is undetermined. The CDR3 end falls 3 residues outside the read, so it is completed with the germline J gene. Germline V gene sequence: CDR1 SGHRS, CDR2 YFSETQ. The CDR3 is 12 residues long.

This clone was counted many times. One end of the junction fails to match germline, which may point to a read error. The CDR3 DNA, read in part, is TGCGCCAGCAGCCAAGAGGGGGCGCCGATTGAA. Protein product: CASSQEGAPIE. The whole CDR3 sequence is CASSQEGAPIEAFF. The chain recombines TRBV4-2 with TRBJ1-1; TRBD1 matches at 7 bases. The read terminates 3 residues ahead of where the CDR3 ends, so the germline J gene completes it. The CDR3 has 14 amino acids. Germline V gene data show CDR1 as LGHNA and CDR2 as YNFKEQ.

This clone was observed a handful of times. At one end the junction does not follow the germline gene, possibly because of a read error. The sequenced fragment ends 3 residues before the CDR3 boundary, so the rest is inferred from the germline J gene. This chain joins TRBV7-9 and TRBJ2-7; 7 bases align to TRBD1. This CDR3 is built from 13 residues. Germline CDR1 SEHNR, CDR2 FQNEAQ (reference sequence). Partial CDR3 DNA: TGTTCCAGCAGCGCCGGGACAGCTTACGAG. Protein product: CSSSAGTAYE. The whole CDR3 sequence reads CSSSAGTAYEQYF.

At least ten counts were recorded for this clone. The read ends 3 residues before the CDR3 terminus; that terminus is restored from the germline J gene. The chain links TRBV7-6 to TRBJ2-3; weak D call: TRBD1 (5 bases). V gave up 0 bases and J gave up 0 bases, with 7 bases separating them. The CDR3 is 15 amino acids. The germline V gene has CDR1 SGHVS and CDR2 FNYEAQ. Incomplete CDR3 DNA: TGTGCCAGCAGCTTAGCGACAGCTAGCACAGATACG. It encodes CASSLATASTDT. The full CDR3 reads CASSLATASTDTQYF.

This clone has a count of ten or more. Other DNA variants within this sample encode the same CDR3. The CDR3 is CSAFLFFRGGRGGYTF. The covered CDR3 bases are TGCAGTGCCTTCCTCTTTTTTAGGGGAGGTAGAGGTGGC. The chain combines TRBV20-1 with TRBJ1-2; D is perhaps TRBD1 (5 bases). The read stops 3 residues short of the end of the CDR3; the missing end is completed from the germline J gene. Germline lookup yields CDR1 DFQATT and CDR2 SNEGSKA (reference sequence). V dropped 6 bases and J dropped 7 bases, with 27 bases sitting between them. The CDR3 extends over 16 amino acids.

This clone was recorded at least ten times. With the read ending 3 residues before the CDR3 end, the germline J gene is used to fill in that end. This sequence joins TRBV2 and TRBJ1-2, with unresolved D. There are 12 residues in the CDR3. Trimming took off 2 bases at V and 7 bases at J, with 8 bases between the two ends. Germline V gene lookup returns CDR1 SNHLY and CDR2 FYNNEI. The CDR3 bases that were read are TGTGCCAGCAGTGAATGGTACAGTGGC. Its protein is CASSEWYSG. The CDR3 in full is CASSEWYSGYTF.

This clone was observed at least ten times. The observed sequence ends 3 residues before the CDR3 terminus, with the missing tail filled in from the germline J gene. The genes are TRBV7-2 and TRBJ1-1, with D perhaps matching TRBD1 (5 bases). Germline loops: CDR1 SGHTA, CDR2 FQGNSA. The CDR3 totals 14 residues. Trimming pared 4 bases from V and 4 bases from J, leaving 13 bases between. Incomplete CDR3 DNA: TGTGCCAGCAGCTATCTCCAGGGAGGCACTGAA. Translated: CASSYLQGGTE. The entire CDR3 protein reads CASSYLQGGTEAFF.

Ten or more counts support this clone. The read gets to within 3 residues of the CDR3 end, and the germline J gene fills in the rest. The V call is TRBV19, the J call TRBJ2-7; D might be TRBD1 (6 bases). Trimming stripped 3 bases from V and 3 bases from J, with 9 bases between. CDR3 length: 13 amino acids. Germline V gives CDR1 LNHDA, CDR2 SQIVND (reference sequence). The covered CDR3 bases are TGTGCCAGTAGTATGATGGACAGCTACGAG. Protein product: CASSMMDSYE. In full, the CDR3 is CASSMMDSYEQYF.

This clone was seen at least ten times. The CDR3 end is not reached by the read, which stops 3 residues before it; the germline J gene fills it in. V is TRBV18 and J is TRBJ2-1, with 8 bases matching TRBD1. J lost 5 bases, V lost 3 bases, and 6 bases had no gene match. The CDR3 has 15 residues. CDR1 is KGHSH, CDR2 LQKENI, per germline. CDR3 DNA, as far as it was read: TGTGCCAGCTCACCGGGCAGGGGGCGGGACAATGAG. Its protein product is CASSPGRGRDNE. The full CDR3 protein reads CASSPGRGRDNEQFF.

This clone has ten or more counts. The CDR3 end falls 3 residues outside the read, so it is completed with the germline J gene. The rearrangement uses TRBV7-8 and TRBJ1-2; the match to TRBD1 covers 9 bases. Germline assignment: CDR1 SGHVS and CDR2 FQNEAQ. CDR3 length equals 15 residues. The CDR3 protein is CASSLGFGQGRDYTF. The CDR3 DNA, read in part, is TGTGCCAGCAGCTTAGGGTTCGGACAGGGGCGCGAC. The variable domain in full, completed from reference TRBV7-8 and TRBJ1-2, reads GAGVSQSPRYKVAKRGQDVALRCDPISGHVSLFWYQQALGQGPEFLTYFQNEAQLDKSGLPSDRFFAERPEGSVSTLKIQRTQQEDSAVYLCASSLGFGQGRDYTFGSGTRLTVV.

This clone was seen ten or more times. At one end, the junction sequence differs from germline, possibly due to a read error. The CDR3 end is not reached by the read, which stops 3 residues before it; the germline J gene fills it in. The sample holds other DNA sequences that translate to the same CDR3. The chain joins TRBV29-1 to TRBJ2-5, with 11 bases aligning to TRBD2. There are 15 residues in the CDR3. The germline V gene has CDR1 SQVTM and CDR2 ANQGSEA. The CDR3 sequence is CSVEGSSGGRETQYF. Partial CDR3 DNA: TGCAGCGTGGAAGGATCTAGCGGGGGGAGGGAGACC. The complete variable domain, with remaining parts taken from reference TRBV29-1 and TRBJ2-5, reads SAVISQKPSRDICQRGTSLTIQCQVDSQVTMMFWYRQQPGQSLTLIATANQGSEATYESGFVIDKFPISRPNLTFSTLTVSNMSPEDSSIYLCSVEGSSGGRETQYFGPGTRLLVL.

This clone was seen at least ten times. The read terminates 3 residues ahead of where the CDR3 ends, so the germline J gene completes it. This rearrangement joins TRBV19 to TRBJ2-1, with TRBD1 identical over 9 bases. The CDR3 length is 14 residues. Trimming cost V 7 bases and J 6 bases; bases outside gene matches: 7. CDR1 and CDR2 from the germline V gene are LNHDA and SQIVND (reference sequence). CDR3 DNA, as far as it was read: TGTGCCAGTATGCGGGACAGGGCCCTCAATGAG. Amino acids: CASMRDRALNE. The complete CDR3 reads CASMRDRALNEQFF. Variable domain in full (rest from reference TRBV19 and TRBJ2-1): DGGITQSPKYLFRKEGQNVTLSCEQNLNHDAMYWYRQDPGQGLRLIYYSQIVNDFQKGDIAEGYSVSREKKESFPLTVTSAQKNPTAFYLCASMRDRALNEQFFGPGTRLTVL.

This clone showed up many times. Sequencing ends 3 residues short of the CDR3 end; the germline J gene provides the rest. The chain joins TRBV7-9 to TRBJ2-5; D possibly matches TRBD1 or TRBD2 (5 bases each). CDR1 and CDR2 (germline): SEHNR, FQNEAQ (reference sequence). Between the trimmed V and J ends, which lost 7 bases and 4 bases, there was a span of 19 bases. The CDR3 runs to 15 residues. CDR3 DNA, as far as it was read: TGTGCCAGCACCTCTCTTAGAGGGGTTGCAGAGACC. As protein: CASTSLRGVAET. The entire CDR3 protein reads CASTSLRGVAETQYF.

This clone was seen at least ten times. The observed sequence ends 3 residues before the CDR3 terminus, with the missing tail filled in from the germline J gene. The chain uses TRBV7-6 and TRBJ1-5, with D maybe TRBD1 (6 bases). The CDR3 has 17 amino acids. The ends were cut back, 3 bases at V and 2 bases at J, with 17 bases in the middle. Germline V gives CDR1 SGHVS, CDR2 FNYEAQ. The part of the CDR3 DNA that was read is TGTGCCAGCAGCTTGTCCCGGGACATAACCTGCAATCAGCCC. It codes for CASSLSRDITCNQP. The whole CDR3 is CASSLSRDITCNQPQHF. The complete variable domain, with remaining parts taken from reference TRBV7-6 and TRBJ1-5, reads GAGVSQSPRYKVTKRGQDVALRCDPISGHVSLYWYRQALGQGPEFLTYFNYEAQQDKSGLPNDRFSAERPEGSISTLTIQRTEQRDSAMYRCASSLSRDITCNQPQHFGDGTRLSIL.

This clone was found many times. The DNA ends 3 residues before the CDR3 does, and the rest of the CDR3 is filled in from the germline J gene. The chain recombines TRBV2 with TRBJ2-3, with D hard to call. Germline V gives CDR1 SNHLY, CDR2 FYNNEI. The CDR3 runs 17 residues. V was cut by 4 bases and J by 2 bases, with 19 bases left in between. The CDR3 loop reads CASSAPPSNPYTDTQYF. The CDR3 DNA, read in part, is TGTGCCAGCAGTGCCCCCCCCTCGAACCCCTACACAGATACG.

In the case of this clone: The likely explanation is a read error, given a far larger clone one base away. The read halts 3 residues ahead of the CDR3 end, with the missing end drawn from the germline J gene. V and J are TRBV19 and TRBJ1-5; D remains ambiguous. Germline V gives CDR1 LNHDA, CDR2 SQIVND (reference sequence). The V end lost 7 bases, the J end lost 2 bases, and 21 bases lay between the germline ends. The CDR3 has 17 residues. Incomplete CDR3 DNA: TGTGCCAGTAAAGGGTCCGACGGACTGGATGGCAATCAGCCC. Residues: CASKGSDGLDGNQP. The entire CDR3 protein is CASKGSDGLDGNQPQHF.

This clone came up many times. The CDR3 extends 3 residues past the end of the read, so its final part is completed from the germline J gene. The V call is TRBV19, the J call TRBJ2-1, with a possible D match to TRBD2 (6 bases). This CDR3 comprises 13 residues. V was pared by 3 bases and J by 8 bases, with 11 bases between. The germline V gene has CDR1 LNHDA and CDR2 SQIVND (reference sequence). CDR3 region: CASSMRGLDEQFF. The CDR3 DNA, read in part, is TGTGCCAGTAGTATGCGGGGTTTAGATGAG.

This clone was counted only a few times. The read gets to within 3 residues of the CDR3 end, and the germline J gene fills in the rest. The J gene is TRBJ1-2, the V gene TRBV6-2 or TRBV6-3; D gene unclear. The V gene's germline CDR1 is MNHEY and CDR2 SVGEGT. The CDR3 length is 16 residues. CDR3 sequence: CASSYKYGGLDYDYTF. The sequenced part of the CDR3 DNA is TGTGCCAGCAGTTACAAGTATGGCGGTCTTGACTACGAC.

This clone was seen ten or more times. The read ends 3 residues early relative to the CDR3; the germline J gene fills the gap. The rearrangement uses TRBV30 and TRBJ2-2; D may be TRBD1 (5 bases). The CDR3 is made up of 12 amino acids. CDR1 GTSNPN and CDR2 SVGIG come from the germline V gene (reference sequence). With 0 bases removed from V and 9 bases from J, the gap between germline ends came to 8 bases. CDR3 in amino acids: CAWSVKGRELFF. CDR3 DNA, as far as it was read: TGTGCCTGGAGTGTGAAGGGGAGGGAG.